Each of the 18 T cell receptor beta chains below was sequenced from the same sample in a study of cytomegalovirus exposure and HLA in healthy donors. Researchers ran the PCR with 60 Vbeta and 13 Jbeta primers. Generated by immunoSEQ multiplex PCR, the TCRdb table keeps only in-frame clones and is missing some. Here the sample spans 130,000 to 150,000 clones, 73% being singletons. Material: PBMCs. The receptors stem from a human donor in good health.

The rearrangement links TRBV7-8 to TRBJ2-7, with a possible D match to TRBD2 (5 bases). The CDR3 length is 14 residues. Germline CDR1 SGHVS, CDR2 FQNEAQ. Trimming shortened V by 1 base and J by 6 bases, and 13 bases separated the two germline ends. CDR3 nucleotide sequence: TGTGCCAGCAGCTTAGAGCCTAGCTTCGTCGAGCAGTACTTC. This gives the protein CASSLEPSFVEQYF.

The chain is built from TRBV7-3 and TRBJ2-3, with unresolved D. The V and J ends lost 1 base and 4 bases respectively, with 6 bases between them. Germline V CDR1 and CDR2: SGHTA, FQGTGA. CDR3 length: 13 amino acids. CDR3 loop: CASSLMPADTQYF. The CDR3 bases are TGTGCCAGCAGCTTAATGCCAGCAGATACGCAGTATTTT. The variable domain in full, with the rest retrieved from reference TRBV7-3 and TRBJ2-3, is GAGVSQTPSNKVTEKGKYVELRCDPISGHTALYWYRQSLGQGPEFLIYFQGTGAADDSGLPNDRFFAVRPEGSVSTLKIQRTERGDSAVYLCASSLMPADTQYFGPGTRLTVL.

This clone occurred once. This chain joins TRBV5-1 and TRBJ2-7; the D is unclear. The CDR3 contains 12 residues. Germline assignment: CDR1 SGHRS and CDR2 YFSETQ. The ends were cut back, 0 bases at V and 5 bases at J, with 6 bases in the middle. The CDR3 DNA reads TGCGCCAGCAGCTTGGATCTCGACGAGCAGTACTTC. Encoded protein: CASSLDLDEQYF.

The chain has TRBV13 and TRBJ2-7, with TRBD1 matching 7 bases. Trimming at V came to 5 bases and at J to 0 bases, leaving 7 bases not matched to a gene. CDR3 size: 15 residues. Germline CDR1 and CDR2: PRHDT and FYEKMQ (reference sequence). The CDR3 DNA reads as TGTGCCAGCAGCAGCTCGCAGGGGGACTCCTACGAGCAGTACTTC. Translated, it gives CASSSSQGDSYEQYF.

The gene calls are TRBV28 and TRBJ2-1; D is unresolved. The CDR3 runs 17 residues. V lost 2 bases, J lost 1 base, and 15 bases lay in between. Germline CDR1 is MDHEN and CDR2 is SYDVKM. The CDR3 region is CASSLPMYRVSYNEQFF. CDR3 nucleotides: TGTGCCAGCAGTTTACCTATGTATCGGGTTTCCTACAATGAGCAGTTCTTC.

V gene TRBV19 combines with J gene TRBJ1-1; 10 nucleotides line up with TRBD1. Germline V gene data show CDR1 as LNHDA and CDR2 as SQIVND (reference sequence). This CDR3 is 15 amino acids long. V gave up 6 bases and J gave up 2 bases; unmatched junction bases: 6. The CDR3 DNA reads TGTGCCAGTAGGCCGGGACAGGGGATAAACACTGAAGCTTTCTTT. Its translation: CASRPGQGINTEAFF.

The CDR3 is CASSEYGGYTF. CDR3 coding DNA: TGTGCCAGCAGTGAATACGGTGGCTACACCTTC. V is TRBV25-1 and J is TRBJ1-2; D remains ambiguous. Per the germline V gene, CDR1 is MGHDK and CDR2 is SYGVNS. This CDR3 has 11 amino acids. Trimming took off 0 bases at V and 7 bases at J, with 3 bases between the two ends.

This chain connects TRBV19 to TRBJ2-5; D unclear. Germline loops: CDR1 LNHDA, CDR2 SQIVND (reference sequence). The V end lost 5 bases, the J end lost 2 bases, and 21 bases lay between the germline ends. The CDR3 has 17 residues. CDR3 DNA sequence: TGTGCCAGTAGTCCTAGTCCTTGGTCACTGATTCAAGAGACCCAGTACTTC. It translates to CASSPSPWSLIQETQYF.

The chain links TRBV6-6 to TRBJ1-1; D is possibly TRBD1 (6 bases). This CDR3 region has 15 residues. Germline CDR1 and CDR2: MNHNY and SVGAGI (reference sequence). V was shortened by 2 bases and J by 0 bases, with 10 bases between the two germline ends. CDR3 loop: CASSYPGTLNTEAFF. CDR3 DNA sequence: TGTGCCAGCAGTTACCCCGGGACATTGAACACTGAAGCTTTCTTT.

The rearrangement uses TRBV10-3 and TRBJ1-5; D is perhaps TRBD1 (6 bases). Germline CDR1 ENHRY, CDR2 SYGVKD. V dropped 9 bases and J dropped 5 bases, with 11 bases sitting between them. This CDR3 has 12 residues. The CDR3 DNA reads as TGTGCCATAGGGGACATTGATCAGCCCCAGCATTTT. Translating it yields CAIGDIDQPQHF.

The chain uses TRBV6-1 and TRBJ2-3; no clear D gene. The germline V and J ends were trimmed by 11 bases and 2 bases, with 11 bases remaining between them. The CDR3 extends over 12 amino acids. Germline V lookup: CDR1 MNHNS, CDR2 SASEGT. DNA for the CDR3: TGTGCCGGCTCGACTGACACAGATACGCAGTATTTT. Translating gives CAGSTDTDTQYF.

This chain connects TRBV7-2 to TRBJ2-2, with D possibly being TRBD2 (5 bases). There are 13 residues in the CDR3. The germline V gene encodes CDR1 SGHTA and CDR2 FQGNSA. V was pared by 3 bases and J by 4 bases, with 6 bases between. CDR3 nucleotides: TGTGCCAGCAGCTTTGGAGGCACCGGGGAGCTGTTTTTT. It codes for CASSFGGTGELFF. The whole variable domain, remainder taken from reference TRBV7-2 and TRBJ2-2, is GAGVSQSPSNKVTEKGKDVELRCDPISGHTALYWYRQSLGQGLEFLIYFQGNSAPDKSGLPSDRFSAERTGGSVSTLTIQRTQQEDSAVYLCASSFGGTGELFFGEGSRLTVL.

The gene calls are TRBV19 and TRBJ2-3, with D perhaps TRBD1 (5 bases). CDR1 LNHDA and CDR2 SQIVND come from the germline V gene (reference sequence). The V end was cut by 3 bases, the J end by 1 base, with 17 bases between. This CDR3 comprises 17 residues. The CDR3: CASSIGERGLGTDTQYF. CDR3 bases: TGTGCCAGTAGTATCGGCGAAAGGGGTTTAGGCACAGATACGCAGTATTTT.

This clone appeared once. The V call is TRBV27, the J call TRBJ1-2, with 7 nucleotides matching TRBD1. There are 12 residues in the CDR3. V shed 6 bases, J shed 8 bases, and the junction held 6 bases outside the gene matches. CDR1 and CDR2 (germline): MNHEY, SMNVEV (reference sequence). CDR3 region: CASSYRGSGYTF. CDR3 sequence (DNA): TGTGCCAGCAGCTACAGGGGTAGCGGCTACACCTTC.

This chain uses TRBV6-1 with TRBJ1-6; 9 nucleotides line up with TRBD1. CDR3 size: 15 residues. V gave up 6 bases and J gave up 4 bases; unmatched junction bases: 4. Germline V lookup: CDR1 MNHNS, CDR2 SASEGT. CDR3 coding DNA: TGTGCCAGCAGAGAACAGGGGGCTTATAATTCACCCCTCCACTTT. Its translation: CASREQGAYNSPLHF.

This sequence joins TRBV7-2 and TRBJ1-2; D remains ambiguous. Germline V gene data show CDR1 as SGHTA and CDR2 as FQGNSA. CDR3 length: 13 amino acids. V was pared by 1 base and J by 7 bases, with 10 bases between. CDR3 protein: CASSLDFVAGYTF. The CDR3 coding sequence is TGTGCCAGCAGCTTAGACTTCGTCGCTGGCTACACCTTC.

In its sample, this clone was seen once. The chain recombines TRBV6-1 with TRBJ1-5; D is ambiguous. The CDR3 is 12 amino acids. V lost 4 bases and J lost 5, with 6 bases in between. CDR1 MNHNS and CDR2 SASEGT come from the germline V gene. CDR3 DNA sequence: TGTGCCAGCAGTGCCGGGTATCAGCCCCAGCATTTT. Protein sequence: CASSAGYQPQHF.

The chain joins TRBV7-2 to TRBJ1-5; 8 bases are a match to TRBD1. Germline values: CDR1 SGHTA, CDR2 FQGNSA. Germline trimming cut 6 bases from V and 3 bases from J; bases unmatched to any gene: 7. CDR3 length: 15 amino acids. DNA of the CDR3: TGTGCCAGCAGTCGGCGGACAGGGCTCAATCAGCCCCAGCATTTT. Amino acid sequence: CASSRRTGLNQPQHF.